What follows are 26 T cell receptor beta chains derived from one specimen sequenced in a study of technical replicates of blood from a handful of donors. The method was immunoSEQ multiplex PCR; TCRdb's version includes in-frame clones alone and lacks a portion of them. The sample has about 88,000 clones, around 94% seen once. Material: T cells isolated from PBMCs. These receptors were obtained from a human donor in good health.

V is TRBV5-4 and J is TRBJ1-5, with D perhaps TRBD1 (6 bases). V dropped 7 bases and J dropped 7 bases, with 15 bases sitting between them. From germline, CDR1 is SGHNT and CDR2 YYREEE (reference sequence). The CDR3 length is 13 residues. In DNA, the CDR3 is TGTGCCAGCGGGCAGGGGAAGGGGCAGCCCCAGCATTTT. Residues: CASGQGKGQPQHF.

The V gene is TRBV6-1, the J gene TRBJ1-4; tentatively, D is TRBD1 (5 bases). The CDR3 runs to 23 residues. V lost 1 base to trimming and J lost 15 bases, with 45 bases between them. Per germline, CDR1 MNHNS and CDR2 SASEGT. The chain's CDR3 is CASSEGVQDLPRGRYLIRPQVFF. The CDR3, as DNA: TGTGCCAGCAGTGAAGGGGTACAGGACCTACCGCGAGGGAGGTATCTAATTCGGCCTCAGGTGTTTTTT.

The gene calls are TRBV4-1 and TRBJ2-3, with 7 positions matching TRBD1. The CDR3 is made up of 15 amino acids. Trimming took 4 bases from V and 8 from J; bases not matched to a gene: 12. Germline loops: CDR1 MGHRA, CDR2 YSYEKL. DNA of the CDR3: TGCGCCAGCAGCCGCTCAAAGGGGGCACAGGGTACGCAGTATTTT. Translation gives CASSRSKGAQGTQYF.

The chain is built from TRBV5-6 and TRBJ2-3, with 10 bases identical to TRBD2. J was trimmed by 6 bases and V by 3 bases; bases with no gene match: 4. Germline lookup yields CDR1 SGHDT and CDR2 YYEEEE. The CDR3 is made up of 14 amino acids. CDR3 sequence (DNA): TGTGCCAGCAGCTCACTAGCGGGGATCGATACGCAGTATTTT. This gives the protein CASSSLAGIDTQYF.

The chain's CDR3 is CASSLGGQGFRGTEAFF. DNA of the CDR3: TGCGCCAGCAGCTTGGGAGGACAGGGCTTCAGAGGCACTGAAGCTTTCTTT. This rearrangement joins TRBV5-1 to TRBJ1-1; 8 bases are shared with TRBD1. The CDR3 is made up of 17 amino acids. The V gene's germline CDR1 is SGHRS and CDR2 YFSETQ. The junction had 11 bases not matched to a gene; V was cut back by 0 bases and J by 4 bases.

The V gene is TRBV28, the J gene TRBJ2-7; D possibly corresponds to TRBD1 (5 bases). The CDR3 sequence is 14 residues long. V was trimmed by 4 bases and J by 3 bases, leaving 13 bases between them. From germline, CDR1 is MDHEN and CDR2 SYDVKM. CDR3 nucleotide sequence: TGTGCCAGCAGTTCACCGACAGTATACTACGAGCAGTACTTC. This sequence encodes CASSSPTVYYEQYF.

This chain uses TRBV4-2 with TRBJ1-3; 9 bases are a match to TRBD1. This CDR3 comprises 17 residues. Unmatched junction bases numbered 12, after V lost 0 bases and J lost 9 bases. The V gene's germline CDR1 is LGHNA and CDR2 YNFKEQ. CDR3 protein: CASSQELPGQGGSTIYF. The CDR3 coding sequence is TGTGCCAGCAGCCAAGAACTGCCGGGACAGGGTGGGTCCACCATATATTTT.

The J gene is TRBJ1-2, the V gene TRBV28, with TRBD1 matching over 8 bases. The V and J ends lost 5 bases and 8 bases, in that order; junction bases with no gene match: 7. The CDR3 has 13 amino acids. Germline lookup yields CDR1 MDHEN and CDR2 SYDVKM. CDR3 DNA: TGTGCCAGCAGTCACAGGGGGGAGGAGGGCTACACCTTC. This translates into CASSHRGEEGYTF.

This clone appeared a single time. An end of the junction does not agree with germline; a read error may underlie this. The V call is TRBV6-5, the J call TRBJ2-7; 9 nucleotides match TRBD1. The germline V gene has CDR1 MNHEY and CDR2 SVGAGI. This CDR3 is 15 amino acids long. The CDR3 nucleotides read TGTGCCAGCAGCCTCTCTGGACAGGGGTACTACAAGCAGTACTTC. Translated: CASSLSGQGYYKQYF.

V and J are TRBV5-8 and TRBJ1-1; D possibly corresponds to TRBD1 (6 bases). The V gene lost 0 bases and the J gene lost 6 bases, with 12 bases spanning the gap. The CDR3 length is 14 residues. The germline gives CDR1 SGHTS, CDR2 YDEGEE. The CDR3 sequence: CASSLEGGIPEAFF. CDR3 coding DNA: TGTGCCAGCAGCTTGGAGGGGGGGATCCCTGAAGCTTTCTTT.

The chain is built from TRBV5-1 and TRBJ2-7, with 16 bases fitting TRBD2. The CDR3 has 19 amino acids. Germline CDR1 is SGHRS and CDR2 is YFSETQ. The V segment lost 4 bases and the J segment 3 bases; nucleotides outside the gene matches: 13. CDR3 amino acids: CASSPGLAGGPLTNYEQYF. CDR3 in DNA: TGCGCCAGCAGCCCGGGACTAGCGGGGGGGCCTCTAACTAACTACGAGCAGTACTTC.

This clone has more than one count but fewer than ten. The chain combines TRBV5-1 with TRBJ2-2; 7 positions agree with TRBD2. The CDR3 spans 15 residues. Per the germline V gene, CDR1 is SGHRS and CDR2 is YFSETQ. The junction had 3 bases not matched to a gene; V was cut back by 0 bases and J by 4 bases. The CDR3 sequence is CASSLGTGGTGELFF. The CDR3 DNA reads as TGCGCCAGCAGCTTGGGGACGGGGGGCACCGGGGAGCTGTTTTTT.

This clone was recorded only once. The J gene is TRBJ2-6, the V gene TRBV27; D possibly corresponds to TRBD2 (6 bases). The germline gives CDR1 MNHEY, CDR2 SMNVEV (reference sequence). The CDR3 is 16 residues long. V lost 4 bases and J lost 2, with 12 bases in between. The CDR3 region is CASSYTGETGANVLTF. CDR3 DNA sequence: TGTGCCAGCAGTTACACGGGGGAAACTGGGGCCAACGTCCTGACTTTC. Full variable domain (rest looked up from reference TRBV27 and TRBJ2-6): EAQVTQNPRYLITVTGKKLTVTCSQNMNHEYMSWYRQDPGLGLRQIYYSMNVEVTDKGDVPEGYKVSRKEKRNFPLILESPSPNQTSLYFCASSYTGETGANVLTFGAGSRLTVL.

The CDR3 DNA is TGTGCCAGCAGCCAAGCGGGAGATACGCAGTATTTT. Its protein product is CASSQAGDTQYF. The rearrangement uses TRBV14 and TRBJ2-3; D is undetermined. The CDR3 spans 12 residues. In germline, CDR1 is SGHDN, CDR2 FVKESK. The germline V and J ends were trimmed by 1 base and 5 bases, with 4 bases remaining between them.

CDR3 protein: CASSTQGKGQGGEETQYF. The CDR3 bases are TGTGCCAGTAGTACGCAGGGAAAGGGACAGGGTGGGGAAGAGACCCAGTACTTC. The chain joins TRBV19 to TRBJ2-5; 9 nucleotides align to TRBD1. Trimming at V came to 4 bases and at J to 3 bases, leaving 15 bases not matched to a gene. This CDR3 has 18 residues. Germline CDR1 LNHDA, CDR2 SQIVND (reference sequence).

The V call is TRBV6-1, the J call TRBJ1-2; 7 nucleotides align to TRBD1. CDR1 MNHNS and CDR2 SASEGT come from the germline V gene. This CDR3 has 16 residues. The V segment lost 4 bases and the J segment 2 bases; nucleotides outside the gene matches: 10. Here the CDR3 reads CASSASTGIRNYGYTF. As DNA, the CDR3 is TGTGCCAGCAGTGCGTCGACAGGGATTAGGAACTATGGCTACACCTTC.

The chain uses TRBV19 and TRBJ1-5; D is undetermined. This CDR3 comprises 15 residues. V lost 1 base and J lost 0, with 7 bases in between. CDR1 is LNHDA, CDR2 SQIVND, per germline (reference sequence). CDR3 bases: TGTGCCAGTAGTATAGTCGGGGATAGCAATCAGCCCCAGCATTTT. This sequence encodes CASSIVGDSNQPQHF.

The gene calls are TRBV6-5 and TRBJ1-4, with TRBD1 matching 9 bases. CDR1 is MNHEY, CDR2 SVGAGI, per germline. V lost 6 bases to trimming and J lost 8 bases; unmatched junction nucleotides: 10. CDR3 length: 15 residues. Here the CDR3 DNA reads TGTGCCAGCAGCCTACAATGGGACAGGGACGAAAAACTGTTTTTT. It translates to CASSLQWDRDEKLFF.

This chain links TRBV2 with TRBJ1-1; the match to TRBD1 covers 11 bases. The CDR3 runs to 18 residues. Germline V gene lookup returns CDR1 SNHLY and CDR2 FYNNEI. J lost 5 bases, V lost 1 base, and 12 bases had no gene match. Here the CDR3 DNA reads TGTGCCAGCAGTGAAGTCATATGGACAGGGGGCGTTAGGACTGAAGCTTTCTTT. Translating gives CASSEVIWTGGVRTEAFF.

The chain is built from TRBV29-1 and TRBJ2-2, with a weak D call TRBD2 (7 bases). Trimming stripped 3 bases from V and 15 bases from J, with 14 bases between. The CDR3 has 11 residues. Germline V gene lookup returns CDR1 SQVTM and CDR2 ANQGSEA. DNA for the CDR3: TGCAGCGTTGAGCGCGGGGGCAAGGTGTTTTTT. It yields the protein CSVERGGKVFF.

The V call is TRBV7-9, the J call TRBJ1-4; unclear D gene. Germline V gene data show CDR1 as SEHNR and CDR2 as FQNEAQ (reference sequence). With 4 bases removed from V and 2 bases from J, the gap between germline ends came to 11 bases. This CDR3 region has 15 residues. CDR3 sequence reads: CASSSSSPTNEKLFF. The CDR3, as DNA: TGTGCCAGCAGCTCGTCGAGCCCCACTAATGAAAAACTGTTTTTT.

The rearrangement uses TRBV28 and TRBJ2-7; weak D call: TRBD1 (6 bases). Trimming shortened V by 3 bases and J by 1 base, and 10 bases separated the two germline ends. Germline CDR1 reads MDHEN; CDR2 reads SYDVKM. The CDR3 spans 14 residues. The CDR3 spells CASSFGGQSYEQYF. CDR3 nucleotides: TGTGCCAGCAGTTTTGGCGGACAGTCCTACGAGCAGTACTTC.

The chain employs TRBV2 and TRBJ2-3; tentatively, D is TRBD1 (6 bases). The CDR3 is 15 amino acids. The V end was cut by 5 bases, the J end by 1 base, with 13 bases between. CDR1 is SNHLY, CDR2 FYNNEI, per germline. The CDR3 here is CASSTVGGGTDTQYF. As DNA, the CDR3 is TGTGCCAGCAGTACGGTTGGGGGCGGCACAGATACGCAGTATTTT.

V gene TRBV27 combines with J gene TRBJ1-1, with TRBD1 matching over 10 bases. This CDR3 region has 18 residues. Germline CDR1 and CDR2: MNHEY and SMNVEV (reference sequence). The J segment lost 1 base and the V segment lost 1 base, leaving 9 bases of the junction unmatched. CDR3 sequence (DNA): TGTGCCAGCAGTTTATATTGGTTGGGACAGGGGTCGAACACTGAAGCTTTCTTT. This translates into CASSLYWLGQGSNTEAFF.

The J gene is TRBJ1-2, the V gene TRBV6-1, with 8 bases fitting TRBD1. The junction had 7 bases not matched to a gene; V was cut back by 1 base and J by 9 bases. This CDR3 region has 14 residues. Germline V gene data show CDR1 as MNHNS and CDR2 as SASEGT. CDR3 residues: CASSEVPRGRSYTF. DNA of the CDR3: TGTGCCAGCAGTGAAGTTCCCAGGGGGCGAAGCTACACCTTC.

The chain carries TRBV14 and TRBJ2-2, with D unresolved. Germline loops: CDR1 SGHDN, CDR2 FVKESK. Trimming removed 4 bases from V and 0 bases from J, with 6 bases in between. The CDR3 runs to 14 residues. The chain's CDR3 is CASSRLANTGELFF. CDR3 coding DNA: TGTGCCAGCAGCCGCCTAGCGAACACCGGGGAGCTGTTTTTT.